This is a list of T cell receptor beta chains from one sample in a study of CD4 T cells in relation to SARS-CoV-2 and coronaviruses. Only in-frame clones appear in the TCRdb table, and some are missing; sequencing was by immunoSEQ multiplex PCR. Here the sample spans 60,000 to 65,000 clones, 94% being singletons. The specimen was naive CD4+ T cells from PBMCs. These receptors were obtained from a human donor in good health. The CDR3 runs from the conserved cysteine through the conserved F or W. A D gene is named only where the DNA matches it firmly. Size is omitted from some rows. Given values are once, few, many or a class for expanded clones.

v_gene: TRBV7-2; j_gene: TRBJ2-1; d_gene: -; abundance: -; CDR3aa: CASSLEGSSYNEQFF; CDR3nt: TGTGCCAGCAGCTTAGAGGGGAGCTCCTACAATGAGCAGTTCTTC
v_gene: TRBV28; j_gene: TRBJ1-4; d_gene: TRBD1; abundance: -; CDR3aa: CASSPGTGKGKLFF; CDR3nt: TGTGCCAGCAGCCCCGGGACAGGTAAAGGAAAACTGTTTTTT
v_gene: TRBV28; j_gene: TRBJ2-7; d_gene: TRBD1; abundance: -; CDR3aa: CASSFGTVYEQYF; CDR3nt: TGTGCCAGCAGCTTTGGGACAGTCTACGAGCAGTACTTC
v_gene: TRBV28; j_gene: TRBJ2-1; d_gene: TRBD2; abundance: -; CDR3aa: CASSLELAGGIYNEQFF; CDR3nt: TGTGCCAGCAGTTTGGAGCTAGCGGGAGGGATCTACAATGAGCAGTTCTTC
v_gene: TRBV5-4; j_gene: TRBJ2-1; d_gene: -; abundance: -; CDR3aa: CASSFPGGSYNEQFF; CDR3nt: TGTGCCAGCAGCTTTCCCGGCGGGTCCTACAATGAGCAGTTCTTC
v_gene: TRBV6-5; j_gene: TRBJ2-3; d_gene: TRBD1; abundance: -; CDR3aa: CASRQGAGGDTQYF; CDR3nt: TGTGCCAGCAGACAGGGGGCCGGGGGAGATACGCAGTATTTT
v_gene: TRBV6-5; j_gene: TRBJ2-1; d_gene: TRBD2; abundance: -; CDR3aa: CASRPEGLVGNEQFF; CDR3nt: TGTGCCAGTCGCCCCGAGGGACTAGTCGGGAATGAGCAGTTCTTC
v_gene: TRBV4-2; j_gene: TRBJ2-1; d_gene: -; abundance: -; CDR3aa: CASSHASVEQFF; CDR3nt: TGTGCCAGCAGCCATGCTAGTGTAGAGCAGTTCTTC
v_gene: TRBV24-1; j_gene: TRBJ2-1; d_gene: TRBD2; abundance: -; CDR3aa: CATSKTSGRNNEQFF; CDR3nt: TGTGCCACCAGCAAGACTAGCGGTCGAAACAATGAGCAGTTCTTC
v_gene: TRBV6-2/TRBV6-3; j_gene: TRBJ2-3; d_gene: TRBD2; abundance: -; CDR3aa: CASSQSRLAGEAQYF; CDR3nt: TGTGCCAGCAGTCAAAGCCGACTAGCGGGAGAGGCGCAGTATTTT
v_gene: TRBV5-6; j_gene: TRBJ2-2; d_gene: TRBD1; abundance: -; CDR3aa: CASSSLGDRASGELFF; CDR3nt: TGTGCCAGCAGCTCTCTTGGGGACAGGGCCTCCGGGGAGCTGTTTTTT
v_gene: TRBV27; j_gene: TRBJ1-5; d_gene: TRBD1; abundance: once; CDR3aa: CASGTGGLGNQPQHF; CDR3nt: TGTGCCAGCGGGACAGGGGGTTTGGGCAATCAGCCCCAGCATTTT
v_gene: TRBV28; j_gene: TRBJ1-5; d_gene: -; abundance: few; CDR3aa: CASGPGQGNQPQHF; CDR3nt: TGTGCCAGCGGCCCGGGACAAGGTAATCAGCCCCAGCATTTT
v_gene: TRBV5-6; j_gene: TRBJ2-1; d_gene: TRBD2; abundance: -; CDR3aa: CASSLYSGSLVRYEQFF; CDR3nt: TGTGCCAGCAGCTTGTATAGCGGGAGTCTCGTACGGTACGAGCAGTTCTTC
v_gene: TRBV28; j_gene: TRBJ2-1; d_gene: TRBD2; abundance: -; CDR3aa: CASSLYRKGLANMNEQFF; CDR3nt: TGTGCCAGCAGTTTATATCGGAAGGGACTAGCGAATATGAATGAGCAGTTCTTC
v_gene: TRBV19; j_gene: TRBJ1-1; d_gene: -; abundance: few; CDR3aa: CASRRLNTEAFF; CDR3nt: TGTGCCAGTAGAAGGCTGAACACTGAAGCTTTCTTT
v_gene: TRBV6-2/TRBV6-3; j_gene: TRBJ1-2; d_gene: -; abundance: -; CDR3aa: CASSKDTIYGYTF; CDR3nt: TGTGCCAGCAGTAAGGACACCATCTATGGCTACACCTTC
v_gene: TRBV18; j_gene: TRBJ1-1; d_gene: -; abundance: -; CDR3aa: CASSPQDLMNTEAFF; CDR3nt: TGTGCCAGCTCACCACAGGACTTAATGAACACTGAAGCTTTCTTT
v_gene: TRBV7-8; j_gene: TRBJ2-2; d_gene: -; abundance: -; CDR3aa: CASTPGAGSEGELFF; CDR3nt: TGTGCCAGCACCCCTGGGGCAGGGTCTGAGGGGGAGCTGTTTTTT
v_gene: TRBV5-1; j_gene: TRBJ1-1; d_gene: -; abundance: -; CDR3aa: CASSLDGQGEAFF; CDR3nt: TGCGCCAGCAGCTTGGACGGTCAGGGAGAAGCTTTCTTT
v_gene: TRBV27; j_gene: TRBJ2-7; d_gene: TRBD1; abundance: -; CDR3aa: CASSLYGTGYLSNEQYF; CDR3nt: TGTGCCAGCAGTTTATATGGGACAGGATATCTCTCTAACGAGCAGTACTTC
v_gene: TRBV3-1/TRBV3-2; j_gene: TRBJ2-7; d_gene: -; abundance: -; CDR3aa: CASSQFDSREQYF; CDR3nt: TGTGCCAGCAGCCAATTCGACTCCCGAGAGCAGTACTTC
v_gene: TRBV5-1; j_gene: TRBJ2-1; d_gene: TRBD1; abundance: once; CDR3aa: CASRQDRVPLNEQFF; CDR3nt: TGCGCCAGCAGACAGGACAGGGTCCCTCTCAATGAGCAGTTCTTC
v_gene: TRBV3-1/TRBV3-2; j_gene: TRBJ1-3; d_gene: -; abundance: -; CDR3aa: CASSSDRFTRNTIYF; CDR3nt: TGTGCCAGCAGCTCAGACAGGTTCACACGAAACACCATATATTTT
v_gene: TRBV10-3; j_gene: TRBJ1-5; d_gene: -; abundance: -; CDR3aa: CAISREGGNQPQHF; CDR3nt: TGTGCCATCAGTCGAGAGGGGGGCAATCAGCCCCAGCATTTT
v_gene: TRBV19; j_gene: TRBJ2-3; d_gene: TRBD2; abundance: -; CDR3aa: CASRASSGPGDTQYF; CDR3nt: TGTGCCAGTAGAGCCTCTAGCGGCCCCGGAGATACGCAGTATTTT
v_gene: TRBV7-3; j_gene: TRBJ2-1; d_gene: -; abundance: -; CDR3aa: CASGDYHEQFF; CDR3nt: TGTGCCAGCGGTGACTACCATGAGCAGTTCTTC
v_gene: TRBV29-1; j_gene: TRBJ2-7; d_gene: -; abundance: -; CDR3aa: CSVKPDIQFGEQYF; CDR3nt: TGCAGCGTGAAACCCGACATCCAGTTCGGCGAGCAGTACTTC
v_gene: TRBV14; j_gene: TRBJ2-2; d_gene: -; abundance: -; CDR3aa: CASSPSRGSVITGELFF; CDR3nt: TGTGCCAGCAGCCCCTCCCGTGGTAGCGTAATCACCGGGGAGCTGTTTTTT
v_gene: TRBV6-1; j_gene: TRBJ1-3; d_gene: -; abundance: -; CDR3aa: CASSVAPSSSGNTIYF; CDR3nt: TGTGCCAGCAGTGTCGCCCCGTCGAGCTCTGGAAACACCATATATTTT
v_gene: TRBV21-1; j_gene: TRBJ1-2; d_gene: -; abundance: -; CDR3aa: CASSKIRTGEDGYTF; CDR3nt: TGTGCCAGCAGCAAAATACGGACAGGGGAGGATGGCTACACCTTC
v_gene: TRBV4-2; j_gene: TRBJ2-1; d_gene: -; abundance: -; CDR3aa: CASSQDAGSYNEQFF; CDR3nt: TGTGCCAGCAGCCAAGATGCGGGTTCCTACAATGAGCAGTTCTTC
v_gene: TRBV19; j_gene: TRBJ2-2; d_gene: -; abundance: -; CDR3aa: CASRGALPTGELFF; CDR3nt: TGTGCCAGTAGGGGAGCGTTACCCACCGGGGAGCTGTTTTTT
v_gene: TRBV7-9; j_gene: TRBJ2-3; d_gene: -; abundance: -; CDR3aa: CASSLALSTDTQYF; CDR3nt: TGTGCCAGCAGCTTAGCACTTAGCACAGATACGCAGTATTTT
v_gene: TRBV3-1/TRBV3-2; j_gene: TRBJ2-2; d_gene: -; abundance: once; CDR3aa: CASSQSSSTGELFF; CDR3nt: TGTGCCAGCAGCCAAAGCTCTAGCACCGGGGAGCTGTTTTTT